A selection of T cell receptor beta chains follows, all from one sample in a study of regulatory T cells in long-lasting Graves disease. Using its own MiXCR run on the multiplex PCR reads, TCRdb lists one record per CDR3 protein. The sample lists roughly 610,000 distinct CDR3 sequences, 15% to 20% seen once, with approximately 12% in the top ten. The same data also contributed to another study, on T cells in Graves' hyperthyroidism and ophthalmopathy.

The material sequenced was peripheral blood mononuclear cells (PBMCs), taken at new diagnosis, from a patient treated with antithyroid drugs. These receptors originate from a man younger than 35 with Graves disease. Each CDR3 is given with its conserved first and last residue. A D gene is named only where the DNA matches it firmly. Not all rows give a size; the values are once, few, many and, for expanded clones, a class.

v_gene	j_gene	d_gene	abundance	CDR3aa	CDR3nt
TRBV29-1	TRBJ2-7	TRBD2	.	CSVEEAAGAPYEQYF	TGCAGCGTTGAAGAGGCGGCGGGAGCCCCCTACGAGCAGTACTTC
TRBV28	TRBJ2-5	.	many	CASSPIGTTQETQYF	TGTGCCAGCAGTCCAATCGGGACAACACAAGAGACCCAGTACTTC
TRBV20-1	TRBJ1-3	.	.	CSARDRGRSGNTIYF	TGCAGTGCTAGAGATCGGGGAAGATCTGGAAACACCATATATTTT
TRBV9	TRBJ2-6	.	few	CASSVDRGRGAISGANVLTF	TGTGCCAGCAGCGTAGATAGGGGCAGGGGGGCCATCTCTGGGGCCAACGTCCTGACTTTC
TRBV29-1	TRBJ1-1	.	.	CSVDGHGTENTEAFF	TGCAGCGTTGACGGACATGGGACCGAGAACACTGAAGCTTTCTTT
TRBV27	TRBJ2-7	TRBD1	.	CASSFLPGQGSYEQYF	TGTGCCAGCAGTTTCTTACCGGGACAGGGGAGCTACGAGCAGTACTTC
TRBV6-1	TRBJ1-2	.	many	CASSGQVGYGYTF	TGTGCCAGCAGTGGTCAGGTTGGGTATGGCTACACCTTC
TRBV10-3	TRBJ2-3	.	few	CAIRGGLATDTQYF	TGTGCCATCAGGGGGGGTTTGGCCACAGATACGCAGTATTTT
TRBV14	TRBJ2-7	TRBD2	.	CASSPGLAGGRSYEQYF	TGTGCCAGCAGCCCAGGACTAGCGGGAGGTAGATCCTACGAGCAGTACTTC
TRBV29-1	TRBJ1-1	.	few	CSVDTERLNTEAFF	TGCAGCGTTGACACCGAACGTTTGAACACTGAAGCTTTCTTT
TRBV5-1	TRBJ2-7	.	.	CASSLTDEYYEQYF	TGTGCCAGCAGCTTGACGGACGAATACTACGAGCAGTACTTC
TRBV7-9	TRBJ2-5	.	.	CASSSRERGKETQYF	TGTGCCAGCAGCTCAAGGGAACGAGGGAAAGAGACCCAGTACTTC
TRBV27	TRBJ1-6	.	many	CASSLYGVTLDSPLHF	TGTGCCAGCAGTTTATACGGCGTAACCTTGGATTCACCCCTCCACTTT
TRBV3-1	TRBJ1-2	TRBD1	.	CASSQTGDYGYTF	TGTGCCAGCAGCCAAACAGGGGACTATGGCTACACCTTC
TRBV5-1	TRBJ2-7	.	few	CASSLGQRDEQYF	TGCGCCAGCAGCTTGGGACAGAGGGACGAGCAGTACTTC
TRBV20-1	TRBJ2-7	TRBD1	many	CSAAQGARSYEQYF	TGCAGTGCCGCGCAGGGGGCGCGTTCCTACGAGCAGTACTTC
TRBV19	TRBJ2-6	.	.	CASSPNRDPGANVLTF	TGTGCCAGTAGTCCGAACCGGGACCCTGGGGCCAACGTCCTGACTTTC
TRBV11-2	TRBJ2-7	.	many	CASSLDSGVGYEQYF	TGTGCCAGCAGCTTAGACTCCGGGGTGGGCTACGAGCAGTACTTC
TRBV6-1	TRBJ2-7	.	many	CASSLEEGGSYEQYF	TGTGCCAGCAGCCTTGAGGAGGGTGGGTCCTACGAGCAGTACTTC
TRBV20-1	TRBJ1-2	TRBD1	many	CSASPQGAKYGYTF	TGCAGTGCTAGCCCACAGGGGGCTAAATATGGCTACACCTTC
TRBV7-8	TRBJ1-5	.	.	CASSPYTRNQPQHF	TGTGCCAGCAGCCCTTATACCCGCAATCAGCCCCAGCATTTT
TRBV28	TRBJ1-1	.	many	CASSFHGTEAFF	TGTGCCAGCAGTTTCCATGGGACTGAAGCTTTCTTT
TRBV29-1	TRBJ1-4	.	.	CSVVGATNEKLFF	TGCAGCGTTGTAGGAGCAACTAATGAAAAACTGTTTTTT
TRBV30	TRBJ1-2	.	.	CAWSRGSGANGYTF	TGTGCCTGGAGCAGGGGCTCTGGGGCCAACGGCTACACCTTC
TRBV7-9	TRBJ2-2	.	many	CASSFTTGRTGELFF	TGTGCCAGCAGCTTTACCACAGGGAGGACCGGGGAGCTGTTTTTT
TRBV5-1	TRBJ2-3	.	few	CASSSNPETGMLSQYF	TGCGCCAGCAGCTCAAACCCGGAAACCGGCATGTTGTCGCAGTATTTT
TRBV28	TRBJ2-7	TRBD1	many	CASSLVGTGSYEQYF	TGTGCCAGCAGTTTAGTCGGGACAGGGTCCTACGAGCAGTACTTC
TRBV19	TRBJ2-1	TRBD2	few	CASSPWRSGRQYEQFF	TGTGCCAGTAGTCCCTGGCGTAGCGGGAGGCAATATGAGCAGTTCTTC
TRBV12-3/TRBV12-4	TRBJ2-7	TRBD2	many	CASSLGPIAGGDEQYF	TGTGCCAGCAGCTTGGGGCCTATAGCGGGAGGCGACGAGCAGTACTTC
TRBV6-2/TRBV6-3	TRBJ2-3	.	.	CASRGHGSTQYF	TGTGCCAGCAGAGGGCACGGGTCCACGCAGTATTTT
TRBV2	TRBJ1-5	.	many	CATGEGIQPQHF	TGTGCCACCGGCGAGGGTATCCAGCCCCAGCATTTT
TRBV11-2	TRBJ2-7	.	many	CASSLSGPRNEQYF	TGTGCCAGCAGCCTTTCCGGCCCCAGGAACGAGCAGTACTTC
TRBV18	TRBJ2-7	.	few	CASSPTDQPYEQYF	TGTGCCAGCTCACCCACAGACCAACCCTACGAGCAGTACTTC
TRBV11-2	TRBJ2-4	TRBD2	.	CASSLGGLAGALKNIQYF	TGTGCCAGCAGCTTAGGTGGACTAGCGGGAGCACTCAAAAACATTCAGTACTTC
TRBV6-1	TRBJ1-1	.	many	CASSEFGGRVDTEAFF	TGTGCCAGCAGTGAATTCGGGGGTAGGGTGGACACTGAAGCTTTCTTT
TRBV19	TRBJ2-7	.	few	CASSIRGPSYEQYF	TGTGCCAGTAGTATCCGAGGGCCCTCCTACGAGCAGTACTTC
TRBV20-1	TRBJ2-7	TRBD1	few	CSGEGRDRPYEQYF	TGCAGTGGGGAAGGTAGGGACAGGCCCTACGAGCAGTACTTC
TRBV6-2/TRBV6-3	TRBJ2-3	.	many	CASSPSADTQYF	TGTGCCAGCAGCCCCTCGGCGGATACGCAGTATTTT
TRBV9	TRBJ2-2	TRBD2	few	CASSVEWEGRFGELFF	TGTGCCAGCAGCGTAGAGTGGGAGGGCCGTTTCGGGGAGCTGTTTTTT
TRBV7-2	TRBJ1-5	TRBD1	many	CASTRDRGGQPQHF	TGTGCCAGCACCCGGGACAGGGGAGGGCAGCCCCAGCATTTT
TRBV20-1	TRBJ2-7	.	many	CSARTGSYEQYF	TGCAGTGCTAGGACAGGCTCCTACGAGCAGTACTTC
TRBV27	TRBJ2-7	TRBD1	many	CASSPKDRGYEQYF	TGTGCCAGCAGTCCGAAGGACAGGGGTTACGAGCAGTACTTC
TRBV10-3	TRBJ2-1	TRBD2	few	CAITRLAGGQYNEQFF	TGTGCCATCACCCGACTAGCGGGAGGACAGTACAATGAGCAGTTCTTC
TRBV20-1	TRBJ2-1	.	many	CSARHWGDEQFF	TGCAGTGCAAGACATTGGGGAGATGAGCAGTTCTTC
TRBV12-3/TRBV12-4	TRBJ1-1	.	many	CASSLAPVLGTEAFF	TGTGCCAGCAGTTTAGCCCCGGTATTGGGTACTGAAGCTTTCTTT
TRBV12-3/TRBV12-4	TRBJ2-1	.	many	CASSHSRRSYNEQFF	TGTGCCAGCAGCCATTCAAGAAGATCCTACAATGAGCAGTTCTTC
TRBV12-5	TRBJ2-6	.	few	CASGFSPFGDTDLSGANVLTF	TGTGCTAGTGGTTTTTCCCCCTTTGGGGACACCGACCTCTCTGGGGCCAACGTCCTGACTTTC
TRBV20-1	TRBJ1-1	TRBD1	few	CSAPRTGRGNTEAFF	TGCAGTGCCCCCCGGACAGGGAGGGGGAACACTGAAGCTTTCTTT
TRBV10-2	TRBJ1-5	.	.	CASSEWGAGDQPQHF	TGCGCCAGCAGTGAATGGGGGGCTGGGGATCAGCCCCAGCATTTT
TRBV20-1	TRBJ1-2	.	few	CSANGAKGNYGYTF	TGCAGTGCCAACGGGGCCAAGGGCAACTATGGCTACACCTTC
TRBV24-1	TRBJ2-1	.	.	CATRHHPYNEQFF	TGTGCCACCAGACACCACCCCTACAATGAGCAGTTCTTC
TRBV20-1	TRBJ1-5	.	many	CSAGGGSNQPQHF	TGCAGTGCTGGGGGGGGTAGCAATCAGCCCCAGCATTTT
TRBV5-1	TRBJ1-1	.	few	CASRPRRTESTEAFF	TGCGCCAGCCGCCCGAGGCGGACAGAGAGCACTGAAGCTTTCTTT
TRBV6-1	TRBJ2-1	TRBD2	.	CAGSRITGTSGSRAYNEQFF	TGTGCCGGCAGCCGGATCACCGGGACTAGCGGGAGTAGGGCCTACAATGAGCAGTTCTTC
TRBV5-1	TRBJ2-7	TRBD2	few	CASSPSTSGYEQYF	TGCGCCAGCAGCCCCTCGACTAGCGGCTACGAGCAGTACTTC
TRBV28	TRBJ2-7	TRBD1	few	CASSPGDRSSYEQYF	TGTGCCAGCAGTCCGGGGGACAGGTCCTCCTACGAGCAGTACTTC
TRBV11-2	TRBJ2-2	.	many	CASSRTRTNTGELFF	TGTGCCAGCAGCCGGACTCGAACGAACACCGGGGAGCTGTTTTTT
TRBV2	TRBJ2-1	TRBD1	many	CASSGTGGREEQFF	TGTGCCAGCAGCGGGACAGGGGGCAGGGAAGAGCAGTTCTTC
TRBV18	TRBJ2-7	.	many	CASSPPDARRQYF	TGTGCCAGCTCACCACCTGATGCCAGACGTCAGTACTTC